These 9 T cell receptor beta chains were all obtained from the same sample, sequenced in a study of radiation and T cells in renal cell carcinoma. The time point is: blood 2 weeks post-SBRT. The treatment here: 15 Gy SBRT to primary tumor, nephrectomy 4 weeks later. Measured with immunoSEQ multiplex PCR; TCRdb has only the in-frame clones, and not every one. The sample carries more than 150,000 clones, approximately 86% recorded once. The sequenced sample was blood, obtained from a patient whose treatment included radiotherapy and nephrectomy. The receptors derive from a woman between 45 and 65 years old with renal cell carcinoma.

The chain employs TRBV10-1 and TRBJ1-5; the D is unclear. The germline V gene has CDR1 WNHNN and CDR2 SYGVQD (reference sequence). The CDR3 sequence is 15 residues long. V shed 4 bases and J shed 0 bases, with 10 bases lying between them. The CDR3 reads CASSVQHYSNQPQHF. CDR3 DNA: TGCGCCAGCAGTGTCCAGCATTATAGCAATCAGCCCCAGCATTTT.

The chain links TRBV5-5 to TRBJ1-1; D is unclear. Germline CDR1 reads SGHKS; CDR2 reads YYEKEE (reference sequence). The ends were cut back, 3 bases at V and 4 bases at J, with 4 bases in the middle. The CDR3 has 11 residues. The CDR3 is CASSSSTEAFF. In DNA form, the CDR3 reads TGTGCCAGCAGCTCAAGCACTGAAGCTTTCTTT.

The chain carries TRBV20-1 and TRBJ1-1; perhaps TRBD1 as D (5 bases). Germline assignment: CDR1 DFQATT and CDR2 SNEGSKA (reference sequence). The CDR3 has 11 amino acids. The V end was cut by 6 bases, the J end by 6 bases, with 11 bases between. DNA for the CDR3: TGCAGTGCGGCAGGGATAGCTGAAGCTTTCTTT. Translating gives CSAAGIAEAFF.

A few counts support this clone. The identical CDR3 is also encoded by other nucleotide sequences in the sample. CDR3 nucleotide sequence: TGTGCCAGCAGGTTACAGGGGAACACTGAAGCTTTCTTT. This translates into CASRLQGNTEAFF. V is TRBV6-1 and J is TRBJ1-1; tentative D call: TRBD1 (6 bases). CDR3 length: 13 amino acids. CDR1 is MNHNS, CDR2 SASEGT, per germline. With 6 bases removed from V and 1 base from J, the gap between germline ends came to 9 bases.

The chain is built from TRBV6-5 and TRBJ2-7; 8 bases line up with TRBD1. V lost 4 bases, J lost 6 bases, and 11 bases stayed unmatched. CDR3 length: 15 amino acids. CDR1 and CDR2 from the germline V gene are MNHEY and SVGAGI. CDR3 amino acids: CASSLIPTGDGEQYF. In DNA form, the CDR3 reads TGTGCCAGCAGTTTGATCCCGACAGGGGATGGCGAGCAGTACTTC.

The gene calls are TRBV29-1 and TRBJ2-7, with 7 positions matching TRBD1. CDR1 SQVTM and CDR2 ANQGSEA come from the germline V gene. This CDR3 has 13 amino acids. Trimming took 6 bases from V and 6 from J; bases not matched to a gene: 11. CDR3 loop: CSVCPTGVGEQYF. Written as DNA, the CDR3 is TGCAGCGTCTGCCCTACAGGGGTAGGCGAGCAGTACTTC.

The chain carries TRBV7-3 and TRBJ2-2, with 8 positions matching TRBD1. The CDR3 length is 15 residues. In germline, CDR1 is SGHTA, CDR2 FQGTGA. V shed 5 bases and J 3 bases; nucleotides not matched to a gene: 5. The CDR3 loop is CASSRGQAYTGELFF. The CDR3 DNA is TGTGCCAGCAGCCGGGGACAGGCTTACACCGGGGAGCTGTTTTTT.

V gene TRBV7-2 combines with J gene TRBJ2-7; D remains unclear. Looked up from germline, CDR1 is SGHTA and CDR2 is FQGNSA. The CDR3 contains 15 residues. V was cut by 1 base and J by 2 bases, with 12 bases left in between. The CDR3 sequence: CASSLGVSGTYEQYF. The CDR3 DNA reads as TGTGCCAGCAGCTTAGGGGTTTCTGGGACCTACGAGCAGTACTTC.

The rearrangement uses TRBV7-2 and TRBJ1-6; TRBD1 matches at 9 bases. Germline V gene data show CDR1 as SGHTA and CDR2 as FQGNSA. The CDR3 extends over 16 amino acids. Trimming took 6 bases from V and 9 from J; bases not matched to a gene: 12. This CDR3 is CASRAGTGTGTSPLHF. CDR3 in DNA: TGTGCCAGCAGAGCCGGCACCGGGACAGGGACTTCACCCCTCCACTTT.